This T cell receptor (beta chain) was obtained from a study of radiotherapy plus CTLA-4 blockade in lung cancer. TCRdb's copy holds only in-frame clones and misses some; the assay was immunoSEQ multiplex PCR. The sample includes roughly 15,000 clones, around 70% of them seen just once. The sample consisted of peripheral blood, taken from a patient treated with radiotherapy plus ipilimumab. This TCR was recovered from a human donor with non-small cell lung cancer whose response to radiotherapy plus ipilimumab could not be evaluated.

The CDR3: CASGQGNRGWSNQPQHF. The DNA of the CDR3 is TGTGCCAGCGGACAGGGTAATCGCGGTTGGAGCAATCAGCCCCAGCATTTT. The J gene is TRBJ1-5, the V gene TRBV19; TRBD1 aligns across 8 bases. This CDR3 has 17 residues. Trimming removed 9 bases from V and 1 base from J; junction bases left unmatched: 14. Germline CDR1 is LNHDA and CDR2 is SQIVND (reference sequence).